These 17 T cell receptor beta chains were all obtained from the same sample, sequenced in a study of T cells in Graves' hyperthyroidism and ophthalmopathy. Amplification targeted TCR beta CDR3 regions from RNA transcripts. A first-round RT-PCR of the TCR CDR3 used the HTBI primer set. MiXCR was run by TCRdb on the multiplex PCR reads, yielding one entry per CDR3 protein. The sample yields about 680,000 distinct CDR3 sequences, 30% to 40% seen once. Sequences were obtained from blood. These TCRs come from a woman in her thirties or forties with Graves' hyperthyroidism.

The sample holds a few counts of this clonotype. The V gene is TRBV2, the J gene TRBJ1-1; a possible D gene is TRBD1 (6 bases). The V end was cut by 6 bases, the J end by 4 bases, with 18 bases between. Germline V gives CDR1 SNHLY, CDR2 FYNNEI. The CDR3 has 15 amino acids. The CDR3: CASRGGRGEGTEAFF. The DNA for the CDR3 is TGTGCCAGCAGAGGGGGTCGGGGGGAGGGCACTGAAGCTTTCTTT.

The CDR3 sequence: CASSSMSGAIGNSPLHF. CDR3 sequence (DNA): TGTGCCAGCAGTTCTATGTCGGGGGCAATAGGAAATTCACCCCTCCACTTT. The chain is built from TRBV7-2 and TRBJ1-6; tentatively, D is TRBD1 (6 bases). There are 17 residues in the CDR3. Trimming removed 6 bases at V and 7 bases at J, with 22 bases between. The germline V gene has CDR1 SGHTA and CDR2 FQGNSA.

The rearrangement links TRBV18 to TRBJ2-5; 9 bases line up with TRBD1. CDR3 length: 15 amino acids. In germline, CDR1 is KGHSH, CDR2 LQKENI. Unmatched junction bases numbered 2, after V lost 1 base and J lost 2 bases. The CDR3 reads CASSPRGTGQETQYF. The DNA for the CDR3 is TGTGCCAGCTCACCACGCGGGACAGGGCAAGAGACCCAGTACTTC.

This clonotype was seen at least ten times. This chain links TRBV15 with TRBJ1-5; 9 nucleotides align to TRBD1. The CDR3 extends over 15 amino acids. Germline CDR1 LNHNV, CDR2 YYDKDF (reference sequence). The V gene end was trimmed by 5 bases and the J gene end by 4 bases; junction bases not matched to a gene: 6. The CDR3 protein is CATSRGTGWNQPQHF. The CDR3 coding sequence is TGTGCCACCAGCCGCGGGACAGGGTGGAATCAGCCCCAGCATTTT. Using reference TRBV15 and TRBJ1-5 for the parts outside the CDR3, the full variable domain is DAMVIQNPRYQVTQFGKPVTLSCSQTLNHNVMYWYQQKSSQAPKLLFHYYDKDFNNEADTPDNFQSRRPNTSFCFLDIRSPGLGDTAMYLCATSRGTGWNQPQHFGDGTRLSIL.

The chain carries TRBV6-1 and TRBJ1-4, with a possible D match to TRBD1 (5 bases). The CDR3 runs 14 residues. V was shortened by 5 bases and J by 8 bases, with 15 bases between the two germline ends. Germline V CDR1 and CDR2: MNHNS, SASEGT. CDR3 in DNA: TGTGCCAGCAGTCTCAGGATGGGGGGGGAAAAACTGTTTTTT. The encoded protein is CASSLRMGGEKLFF.

This clonotype has just a few counts. The V and J genes are TRBV12-3 or TRBV12-4 and TRBJ1-6; no reliable D call. This CDR3 has 17 amino acids. The germline V and J ends were trimmed by 6 bases and 1 base, with 16 bases remaining between them. The CDR3 DNA follows: TGTGCCAGCAGCCTAAAAATAGGACGGTCCTATAATTCACCCCTCCACTTT. Encoded protein: CASSLKIGRSYNSPLHF.

This clonotype was seen only a few times. A much larger clone sits a single nucleotide away, making a read error possible. The rearrangement uses TRBV20-1 and TRBJ1-6; D is unclear. Germline values: CDR1 DFQATT, CDR2 SNEGSKA (reference sequence). CDR3 length equals 14 residues. Written as DNA, the CDR3 is TGCAGTGCCCCGATTGGGCCGTCGAATTCACCCTTCCACTTT. Translation: CSAPIGPSNSPFHF.

Comment on this clonotype: This sequence may be a read error, since a much larger clone differs from it by one base. The chain carries TRBV7-2 and TRBJ2-7, with 7 bases identical to TRBD1. This CDR3 is built from 15 residues. Germline CDR1 reads SGHTA; CDR2 reads FQGNSA. Trimming took 5 bases from V and 4 from J; bases not matched to a gene: 11. CDR3 sequence (DNA): TGTGCCAGCAGCCAATCCGACAGGGATAGATACGAGCAGTACTTC. Amino acids: CASSQSDRDRYEQYF. The whole variable domain, filled in from reference TRBV7-2 and TRBJ2-7, reads GAGVSQSPSNKVTEKGKDVELRCDPISGHTALYWYRQSLGQGLEFLIYFQGNSAPDKSGLPSDRFSAERTGGSVSTLTIQRTQQEDSAVYLCASSQSDRDRYEQYFGPGTRLTVT.

This chain connects TRBV7-2 to TRBJ1-2; the match to TRBD1 covers 7 bases. The CDR3 is made up of 15 amino acids. V lost 5 bases, J lost 8 bases, and 14 bases stayed unmatched. CDR1 SGHTA and CDR2 FQGNSA come from the germline V gene. In DNA, the CDR3 is TGTGCCAGCAGCCCCCAAGGGGAGGGGGCGTTAGGCTACACCTTC. This translates into CASSPQGEGALGYTF. The full variable domain, rest sourced from reference TRBV7-2 and TRBJ1-2, is GAGVSQSPSNKVTEKGKDVELRCDPISGHTALYWYRQSLGQGLEFLIYFQGNSAPDKSGLPSDRFSAERTGGSVSTLTIQRTQQEDSAVYLCASSPQGEGALGYTFGSGTRLTVV.

The gene calls are TRBV20-1 and TRBJ2-7; the match to TRBD2 covers 13 bases. Losses at the gene ends were 6 bases for V and 5 bases for J; bases not matched to a gene: 10. CDR3 length equals 15 residues. The germline gives CDR1 DFQATT, CDR2 SNEGSKA (reference sequence). The CDR3 reads CSATTSGRAGHEQYF. In DNA form, the CDR3 reads TGCAGTGCCACTACTAGCGGGAGGGCCGGTCACGAGCAGTACTTC.

A remark on this clonotype: Being one base from a much bigger clone, this may be a read error. The chain joins TRBV5-4 to TRBJ1-3; unclear D gene. CDR1 is SGHNT, CDR2 YYREEE, per germline (reference sequence). With 4 bases removed from V and 11 bases from J, the gap between germline ends came to 16 bases. CDR3 length: 13 residues. CDR3 residues: CASSDARSNAIYF. In nucleotides, the CDR3 is TGTGCCAGCAGCGACGCGCGGTCTAACGCCATATATTTT. The full variable domain, its missing parts supplied by reference TRBV5-4 and TRBJ1-3, is ETGVTQSPTHLIKTRGQQVTLRCSSQSGHNTVSWYQQALGQGPQFIFQYYREEENGRGNFPPRFSGLQFPNYSSELNVNALELDDSALYLCASSDARSNAIYFGEGSWLTVV.

In this sample, this clonotype turned up many times. This CDR3 reads CASSFTRPNTEAFF. The CDR3 nucleotides read TGTGCCAGCAGCTTTACTAGGCCAAACACTGAAGCTTTCTTT. The rearrangement joins TRBV7-9 to TRBJ1-1; D unresolved. Germline-derived CDR1 and CDR2 are SEHNR and FQNEAQ (reference sequence). V was trimmed by 3 bases and J by 2 bases, leaving 10 bases between them. This CDR3 spans 14 amino acids.

This clonotype was observed at least ten times. The chain recombines TRBV13 with TRBJ2-5; D not certain. V was clipped by 5 bases and J by 3 bases, with 7 bases between them. The CDR3 loop spans 12 amino acids. The germline V gene encodes CDR1 PRHDT and CDR2 FYEKMQ (reference sequence). The CDR3: CASSPLKETQYF. Written as DNA, the CDR3 is TGTGCCAGCAGCCCCTTGAAAGAGACCCAGTACTTC.

This chain links TRBV7-9 with TRBJ2-7; D call uncertain. V dropped 5 bases and J dropped 2 bases, with 7 bases sitting between them. The CDR3 sequence is 12 residues long. Germline CDR1 SEHNR, CDR2 FQNEAQ (reference sequence). DNA of the CDR3: TGTGCCAGCAGCCAAACCCCCTACGAGCAGTACTTC. Protein product: CASSQTPYEQYF.

This clonotype was picked up a small number of times. The V and J genes are TRBV7-2 and TRBJ1-2; D is undetermined. Germline CDR1 reads SGHTA; CDR2 reads FQGNSA. V lost 6 bases, J lost 3 bases, and 11 bases lay in between. The CDR3 runs 13 residues. DNA for the CDR3: TGTGCCAGCAGAGCGGACTTCCACTATGGCTACACCTTC. It is translated as CASRADFHYGYTF.

This clonotype occurred many times. The rearrangement links TRBV7-3 to TRBJ2-2; 15 bases line up with TRBD2. CDR1 is SGHTA and CDR2 is FQGTGA in the germline V gene. The CDR3 extends over 16 amino acids. V trimming: 4 bases; J trimming: 4 bases; junction bases outside the gene matches: 1. Here the CDR3 reads CASSSGLAGGTGELFF. The CDR3 nucleotides read TGTGCCAGCAGCTCGGGACTAGCGGGAGGCACCGGGGAGCTGTTTTTT. The complete variable domain, with remaining parts taken from reference TRBV7-3 and TRBJ2-2, reads GAGVSQTPSNKVTEKGKYVELRCDPISGHTALYWYRQSLGQGPEFLIYFQGTGAADDSGLPNDRFFAVRPEGSVSTLKIQRTERGDSAVYLCASSSGLAGGTGELFFGEGSRLTVL.

For the CDR3, the DNA is TGTGCCAGCAGTTTTGGAGGTTTCTATGGCTACACCTTC. As protein: CASSFGGFYGYTF. V gene TRBV12-3 or TRBV12-4 combines with J gene TRBJ1-2; D remains unclear. This CDR3 is built from 13 residues. The ends were cut back, 3 bases at V and 4 bases at J, with 9 bases in the middle.